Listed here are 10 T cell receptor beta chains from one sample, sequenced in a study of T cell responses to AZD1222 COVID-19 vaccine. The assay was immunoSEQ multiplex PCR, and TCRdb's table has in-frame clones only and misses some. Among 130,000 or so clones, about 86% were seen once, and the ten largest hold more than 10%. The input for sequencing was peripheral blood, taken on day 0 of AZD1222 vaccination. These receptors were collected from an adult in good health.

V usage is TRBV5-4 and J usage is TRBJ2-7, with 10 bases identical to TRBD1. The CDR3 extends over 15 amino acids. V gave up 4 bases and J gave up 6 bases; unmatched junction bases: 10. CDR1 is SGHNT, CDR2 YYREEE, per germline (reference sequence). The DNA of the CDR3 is TGTGCCAGCAGCGGGTACCGACAGGGGGCGATCGAGCAGTACTTC. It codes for CASSGYRQGAIEQYF.

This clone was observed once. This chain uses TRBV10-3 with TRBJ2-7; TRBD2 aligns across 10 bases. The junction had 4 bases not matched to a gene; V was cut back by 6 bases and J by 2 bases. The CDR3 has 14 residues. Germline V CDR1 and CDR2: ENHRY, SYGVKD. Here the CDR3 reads CAISPGTSAYEQYF. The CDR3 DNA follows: TGTGCCATCAGCCCCGGGACTAGCGCCTACGAGCAGTACTTC.

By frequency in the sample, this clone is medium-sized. CDR3 residues: CASSPRTSGISTDTQYF. The CDR3 DNA follows: TGTGCCAGCAGCCCCCGGACTAGCGGGATTAGCACAGATACGCAGTATTTT. The chain uses TRBV9 and TRBJ2-3; 12 nucleotides agree with TRBD2. Germline CDR1 and CDR2: SGDLS and YYNGEE. The trim removed 4 bases at V and 0 bases at J, leaving 6 bases unmatched. This CDR3 comprises 17 residues.

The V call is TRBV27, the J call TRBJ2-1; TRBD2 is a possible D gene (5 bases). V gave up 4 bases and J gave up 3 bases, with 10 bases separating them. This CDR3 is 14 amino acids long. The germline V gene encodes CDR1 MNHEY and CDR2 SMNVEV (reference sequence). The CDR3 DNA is TGTGCCAGCAGTTACGGACTCCGCTACAATGAGCAGTTCTTC. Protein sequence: CASSYGLRYNEQFF.

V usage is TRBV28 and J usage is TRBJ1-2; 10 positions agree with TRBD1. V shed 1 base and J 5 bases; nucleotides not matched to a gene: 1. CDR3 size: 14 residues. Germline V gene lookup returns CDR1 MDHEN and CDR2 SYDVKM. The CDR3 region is CASSLSDRGYGYTF. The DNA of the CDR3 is TGTGCCAGCAGTTTATCGGACAGGGGGTATGGCTACACCTTC.

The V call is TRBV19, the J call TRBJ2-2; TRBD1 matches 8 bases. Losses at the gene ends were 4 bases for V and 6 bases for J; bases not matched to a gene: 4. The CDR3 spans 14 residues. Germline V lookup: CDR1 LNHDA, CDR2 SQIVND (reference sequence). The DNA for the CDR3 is TGTGCCAGTAGTACGACAGGGGCGGCCGGGGAGCTGTTTTTT. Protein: CASSTTGAAGELFF.

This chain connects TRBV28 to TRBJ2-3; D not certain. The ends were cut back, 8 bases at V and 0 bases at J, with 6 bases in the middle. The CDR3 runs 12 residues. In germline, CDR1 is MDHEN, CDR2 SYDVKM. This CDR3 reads CASGVSTDTQYF. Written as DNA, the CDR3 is TGTGCCAGCGGGGTTAGCACAGATACGCAGTATTTT.

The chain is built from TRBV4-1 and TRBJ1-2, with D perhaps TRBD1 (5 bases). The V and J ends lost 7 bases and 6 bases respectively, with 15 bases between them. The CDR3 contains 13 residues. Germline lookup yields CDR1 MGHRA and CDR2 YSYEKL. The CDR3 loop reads CASMGRDGHGYTF. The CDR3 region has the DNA TGCGCCAGCATGGGGCGGGATGGTCATGGCTACACCTTC.

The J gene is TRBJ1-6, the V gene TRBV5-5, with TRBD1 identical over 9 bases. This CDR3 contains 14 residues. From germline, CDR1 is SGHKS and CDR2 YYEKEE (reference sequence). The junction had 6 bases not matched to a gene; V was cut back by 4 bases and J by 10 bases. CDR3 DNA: TGTGCCAGCAGCGATCCGACAGGGGGGTCACCCCTCCACTTT. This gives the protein CASSDPTGGSPLHF.

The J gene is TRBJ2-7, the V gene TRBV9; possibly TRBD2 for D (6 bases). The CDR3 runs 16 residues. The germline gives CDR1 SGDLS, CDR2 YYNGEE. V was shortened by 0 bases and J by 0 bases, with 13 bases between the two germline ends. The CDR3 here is CASSVDAGLFSYEQYF. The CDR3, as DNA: TGTGCCAGCAGCGTAGATGCGGGGCTTTTCTCCTACGAGCAGTACTTC. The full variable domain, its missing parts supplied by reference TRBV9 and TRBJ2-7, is DSGVTQTPKHLITATGQRVTLRCSPRSGDLSVYWYQQSLDQGLQFLIQYYNGEERAKGNILERFSAQQFPDLHSELNLSSLELGDSALYFCASSVDAGLFSYEQYFGPGTRLTVT.